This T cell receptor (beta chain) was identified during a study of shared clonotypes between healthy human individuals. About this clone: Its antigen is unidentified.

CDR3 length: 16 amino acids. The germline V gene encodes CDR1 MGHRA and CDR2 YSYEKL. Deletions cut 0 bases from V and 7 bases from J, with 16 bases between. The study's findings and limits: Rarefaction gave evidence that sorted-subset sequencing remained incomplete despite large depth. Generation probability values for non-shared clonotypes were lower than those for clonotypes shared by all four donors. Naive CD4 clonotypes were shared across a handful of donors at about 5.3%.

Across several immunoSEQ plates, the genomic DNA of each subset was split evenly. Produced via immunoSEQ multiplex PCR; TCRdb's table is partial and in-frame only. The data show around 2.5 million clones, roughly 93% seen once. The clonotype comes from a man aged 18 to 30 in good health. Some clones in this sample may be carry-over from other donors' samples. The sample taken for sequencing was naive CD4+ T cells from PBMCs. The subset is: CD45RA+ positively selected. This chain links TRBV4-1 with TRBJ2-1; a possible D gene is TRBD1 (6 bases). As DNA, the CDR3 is TGCGCCAGCAGCCAAGAGGGCAGGGGAAAAGGGAATGAGCAGTTCTTC. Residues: CASSQEGRGKGNEQFF.